The rows below give T cell receptor beta chains drawn from one sample of a study of blood T cell repertoires in COVID-19. The method was immunoSEQ multiplex PCR; TCRdb's version includes in-frame clones alone and lacks a portion of them. The sample yields around 86,000 clones, 87% seen once. Specimen: peripheral blood. Source of these receptors: a human donor with acute or convalescent COVID-19. The donor label of this sample is uncertain. Each CDR3 is given without its conserved first and last residue.

v_call: TRBV25-1; j_call: TRBJ2-3; cdr3_aa: ASSESSGATDTQY
v_call: TRBV5-1; j_call: TRBJ1-1; cdr3_aa: ASSSYGTDTEAF
v_call: TRBV7-2; j_call: TRBJ2-2; cdr3_aa: ASSFSVKTGELF
v_call: TRBV4-1; j_call: TRBJ1-2; cdr3_aa: ASSQARGYGYT
v_call: TRBV19; j_call: TRBJ1-4; cdr3_aa: ASSSPDRVNEKLF
v_call: TRBV5-6; j_call: TRBJ2-5; cdr3_aa: ASSRDTLGETQY
v_call: TRBV28; j_call: TRBJ1-1; cdr3_aa: ASSFEALAF
v_call: TRBV24-1; j_call: TRBJ2-2; cdr3_aa: ATSDLGTGALNTGELF
v_call: TRBV6-5; j_call: TRBJ2-1; cdr3_aa: ASSYSRDRGSNEQF
v_call: TRBV9; j_call: TRBJ2-3; cdr3_aa: ASSGGITSGGAQGGDTQY
v_call: TRBV27; j_call: TRBJ2-7; cdr3_aa: ASSPSGTGPTEQY
v_call: TRBV2; j_call: TRBJ1-1; cdr3_aa: ASSELQVVNTEAF
v_call: TRBV12-3/TRBV12-4; j_call: TRBJ2-1; cdr3_aa: ASSLREYNEQF
v_call: TRBV6-2/TRBV6-3; j_call: TRBJ2-1; cdr3_aa: ASSYLDRGRNEQF
v_call: TRBV28; j_call: TRBJ1-1; cdr3_aa: ASSSLGEPGVGEAF
v_call: TRBV4-1; j_call: TRBJ2-2; cdr3_aa: ASSQDPDRVDTGELF
v_call: TRBV6-1; j_call: TRBJ1-5; cdr3_aa: ASSEAGQGLQPQH